This T cell receptor beta chain was observed in a study of PD-1 blockade in classical Hodgkin lymphoma. Broader study findings: Lower baseline TCR diversity marked trial partial responders and progressors. CD4+ TCR diversity climbed significantly by C4D1, unlike CD8+ TCR diversity.

The V and J ends lost 6 bases and 11 bases, in that order; junction bases with no gene match: 9. The CDR3 is made up of 13 amino acids. Germline assignment: CDR1 MNHNY and CDR2 SVGAGI (reference sequence). Remarks on this clone: As yet, its antigen is unknown.

Relapse was seen in all patients after autologous stem cell transplantation, and brentuximab vedotin exposure was variable. Thawed PBMCs were the source of CD8+ T cells, obtained through magnetic negative selection. The best responses consisted of complete response, partial response or progressive disease. TCRdb's table, derived via immunoSEQ multiplex PCR, lists solely in-frame clones and lacks some. Here the sample spans around 5,000 clones, around 80% being singletons. The chain is built from TRBV6-6 and TRBJ2-5; 10 bases line up with TRBD1. Sample: CD8+ T cells from blood, taken at baseline. The source is a human donor with classical Hodgkin lymphoma. The CDR3 spells CASRGQGGDGQYF. CDR3 nucleotide sequence: TGTGCCAGCAGAGGACAGGGGGGGGATGGGCAGTACTTC.